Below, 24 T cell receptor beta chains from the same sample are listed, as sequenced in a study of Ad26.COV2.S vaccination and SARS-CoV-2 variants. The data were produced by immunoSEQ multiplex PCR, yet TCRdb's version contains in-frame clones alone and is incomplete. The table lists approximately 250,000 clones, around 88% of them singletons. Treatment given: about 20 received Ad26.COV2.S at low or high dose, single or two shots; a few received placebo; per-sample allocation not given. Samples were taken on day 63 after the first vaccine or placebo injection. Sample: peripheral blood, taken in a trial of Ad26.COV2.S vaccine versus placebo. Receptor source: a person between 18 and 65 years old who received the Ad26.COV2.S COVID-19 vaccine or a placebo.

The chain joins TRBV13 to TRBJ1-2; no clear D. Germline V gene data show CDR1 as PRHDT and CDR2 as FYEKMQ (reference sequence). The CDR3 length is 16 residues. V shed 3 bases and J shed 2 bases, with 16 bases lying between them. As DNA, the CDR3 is TGTGCCAGCAGCTTTTCTGTTGGGCGAGAGAACTATGGCTACACCTTC. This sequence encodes CASSFSVGRENYGYTF.

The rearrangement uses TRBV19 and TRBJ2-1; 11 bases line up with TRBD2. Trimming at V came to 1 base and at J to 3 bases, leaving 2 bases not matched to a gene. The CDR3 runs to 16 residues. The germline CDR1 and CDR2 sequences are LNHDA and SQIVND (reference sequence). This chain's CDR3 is CASSIGLAGGYNEQFF. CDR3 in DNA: TGTGCCAGTAGTATAGGTCTAGCGGGAGGCTACAATGAGCAGTTCTTC.

The CDR3 DNA reads as TGTGCCAGCAGCCGGACAGGGAGTAACTATGGCTACACCTTC. Its translation is CASSRTGSNYGYTF. The rearrangement uses TRBV5-4 and TRBJ1-2; the match to TRBD1 covers 8 bases. V shed 4 bases and J 1 base; nucleotides not matched to a gene: 3. CDR1 is SGHNT, CDR2 YYREEE, per germline (reference sequence). The CDR3 loop spans 14 amino acids.

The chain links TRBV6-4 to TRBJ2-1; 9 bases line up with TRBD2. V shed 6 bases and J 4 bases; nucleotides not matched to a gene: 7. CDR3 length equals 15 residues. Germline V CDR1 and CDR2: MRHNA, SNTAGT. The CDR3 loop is CASRKLAGLYNEQFF. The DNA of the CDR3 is TGTGCCAGCAGGAAGCTAGCGGGATTGTACAATGAGCAGTTCTTC.

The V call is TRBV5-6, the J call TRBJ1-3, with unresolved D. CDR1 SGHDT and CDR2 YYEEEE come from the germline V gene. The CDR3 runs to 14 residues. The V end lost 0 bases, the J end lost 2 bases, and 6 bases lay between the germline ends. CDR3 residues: CASSLVAAGNTIYF. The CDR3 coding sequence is TGTGCCAGCAGCTTGGTAGCAGCTGGAAACACCATATATTTT.

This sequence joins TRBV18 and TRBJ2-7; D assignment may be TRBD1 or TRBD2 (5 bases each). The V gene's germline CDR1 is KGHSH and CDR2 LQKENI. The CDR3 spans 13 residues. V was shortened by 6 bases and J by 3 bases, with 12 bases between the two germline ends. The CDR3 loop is CASSGVAVYEQYF. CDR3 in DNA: TGTGCCAGCTCGGGGGTGGCGGTCTACGAGCAGTACTTC. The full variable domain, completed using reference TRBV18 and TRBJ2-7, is NAGVMQNPRHLVRRRGQEARLRCSPMKGHSHVYWYRQLPEEGLKFMVYLQKENIIDESGMPKERFSAEFPKEGPSILRIQQVVRGDSAAYFCASSGVAVYEQYFGPGTRLTVT.

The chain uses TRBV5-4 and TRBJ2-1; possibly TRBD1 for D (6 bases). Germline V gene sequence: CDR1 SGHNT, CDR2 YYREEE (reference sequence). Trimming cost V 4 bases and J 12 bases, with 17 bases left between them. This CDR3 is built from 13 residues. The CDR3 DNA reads TGTGCCAGCAGCCAGGACAGACTCTGGATGCAGTTCTTC. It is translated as CASSQDRLWMQFF. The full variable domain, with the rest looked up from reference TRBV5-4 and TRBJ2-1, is ETGVTQSPTHLIKTRGQQVTLRCSSQSGHNTVSWYQQALGQGPQFIFQYYREEENGRGNFPPRFSGLQFPNYSSELNVNALELDDSALYLCASSQDRLWMQFFGPGTRLTVL.

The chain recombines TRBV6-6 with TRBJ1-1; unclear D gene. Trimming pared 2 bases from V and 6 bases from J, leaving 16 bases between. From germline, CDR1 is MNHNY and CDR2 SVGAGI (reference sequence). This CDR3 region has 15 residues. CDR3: CASSYPHDLGPEAFF. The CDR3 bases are TGTGCCAGCAGTTACCCTCACGACCTTGGCCCTGAAGCTTTCTTT.

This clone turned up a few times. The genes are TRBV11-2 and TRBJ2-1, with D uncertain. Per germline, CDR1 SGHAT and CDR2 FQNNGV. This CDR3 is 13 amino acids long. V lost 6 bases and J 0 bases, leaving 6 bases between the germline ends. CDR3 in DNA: TGTGCCAGCAGTTTCAGCTCCTACAATGAGCAGTTCTTC. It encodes CASSFSSYNEQFF.

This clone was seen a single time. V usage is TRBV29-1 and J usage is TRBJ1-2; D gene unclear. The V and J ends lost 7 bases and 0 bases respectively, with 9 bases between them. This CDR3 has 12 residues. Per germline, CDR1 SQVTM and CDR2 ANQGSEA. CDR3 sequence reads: CSANSANYGYTF. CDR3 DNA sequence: TGCAGCGCTAACAGCGCTAACTATGGCTACACCTTC.

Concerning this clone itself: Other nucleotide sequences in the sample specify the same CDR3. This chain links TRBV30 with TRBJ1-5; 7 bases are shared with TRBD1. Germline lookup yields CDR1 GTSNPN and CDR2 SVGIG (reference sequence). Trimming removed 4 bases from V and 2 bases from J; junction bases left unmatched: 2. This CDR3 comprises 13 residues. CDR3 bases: TGTGCCTGGAACAGGGGAGGCAATCAGCCCCAGCATTTT. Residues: CAWNRGGNQPQHF.

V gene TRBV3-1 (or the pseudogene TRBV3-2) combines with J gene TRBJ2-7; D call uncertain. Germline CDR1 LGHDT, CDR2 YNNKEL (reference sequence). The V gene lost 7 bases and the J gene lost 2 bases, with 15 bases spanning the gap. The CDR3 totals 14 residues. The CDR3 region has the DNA TGTGCCAGCAAGCCAGGCCAGGAACCCTACGAGCAGTACGTC. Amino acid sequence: CASKPGQEPYEQYV.

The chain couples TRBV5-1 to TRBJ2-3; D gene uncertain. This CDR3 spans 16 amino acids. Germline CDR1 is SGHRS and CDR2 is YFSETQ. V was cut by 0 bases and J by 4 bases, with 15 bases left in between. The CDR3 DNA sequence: TGCGCCAGCAGCTTGGGGCTAGAATTAAACTCAGATACGCAGTATTTT. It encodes CASSLGLELNSDTQYF.

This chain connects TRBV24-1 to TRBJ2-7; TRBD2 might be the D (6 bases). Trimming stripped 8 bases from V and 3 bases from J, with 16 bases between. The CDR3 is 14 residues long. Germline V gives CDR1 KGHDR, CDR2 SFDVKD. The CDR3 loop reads CATTPPDYHYEQYF. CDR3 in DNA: TGTGCCACCACACCCCCGGACTACCACTACGAGCAGTACTTC.

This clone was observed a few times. CDR3 loop: CASSFGRLNTEAFF. CDR3 sequence (DNA): TGCGCCAGCAGCTTTGGACGGTTGAACACTGAAGCTTTCTTT. The V gene is TRBV5-1, the J gene TRBJ1-1; D not resolved. CDR1 and CDR2 (germline): SGHRS, YFSETQ. The CDR3 loop spans 14 amino acids. Between the trimmed V and J ends, which lost 2 bases and 0 bases, there was a span of 8 bases.

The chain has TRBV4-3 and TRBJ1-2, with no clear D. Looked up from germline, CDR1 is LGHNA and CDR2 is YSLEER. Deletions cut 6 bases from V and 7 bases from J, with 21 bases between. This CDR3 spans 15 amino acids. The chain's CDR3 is CASSTSPGFVSGYTF. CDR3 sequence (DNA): TGCGCCAGCAGTACCTCTCCGGGATTCGTCTCTGGCTACACCTTC.

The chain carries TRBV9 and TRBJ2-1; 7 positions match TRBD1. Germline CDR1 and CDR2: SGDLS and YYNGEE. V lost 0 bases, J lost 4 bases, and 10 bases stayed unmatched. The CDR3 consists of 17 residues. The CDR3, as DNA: TGTGCCAGCAGCGTAGCGGCTCCGGGACAGCTTTACAATGAGCAGTTCTTC. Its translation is CASSVAAPGQLYNEQFF.

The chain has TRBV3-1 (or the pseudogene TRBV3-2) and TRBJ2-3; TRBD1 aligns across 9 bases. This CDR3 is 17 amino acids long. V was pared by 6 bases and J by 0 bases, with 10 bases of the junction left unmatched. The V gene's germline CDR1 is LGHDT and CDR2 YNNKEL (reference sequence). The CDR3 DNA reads TGTGCCAGCAGTCCGGGACAGGGAATCATTAGCACAGATACGCAGTATTTT. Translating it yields CASSPGQGIISTDTQYF.

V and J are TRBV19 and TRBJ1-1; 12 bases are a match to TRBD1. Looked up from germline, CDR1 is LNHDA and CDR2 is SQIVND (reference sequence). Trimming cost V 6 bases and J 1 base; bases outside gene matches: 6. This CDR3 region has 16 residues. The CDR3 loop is CASRPGQGAWNTEAFF. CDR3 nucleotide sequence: TGTGCCAGTAGGCCGGGACAGGGGGCTTGGAACACTGAAGCTTTCTTT.

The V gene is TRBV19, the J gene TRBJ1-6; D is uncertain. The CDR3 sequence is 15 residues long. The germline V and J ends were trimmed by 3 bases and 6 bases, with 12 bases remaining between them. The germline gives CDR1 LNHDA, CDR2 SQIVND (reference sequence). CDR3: CASSIGYRGNSPLHF. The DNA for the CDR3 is TGTGCCAGTAGTATTGGGTACCGAGGTAATTCACCCCTCCACTTT.

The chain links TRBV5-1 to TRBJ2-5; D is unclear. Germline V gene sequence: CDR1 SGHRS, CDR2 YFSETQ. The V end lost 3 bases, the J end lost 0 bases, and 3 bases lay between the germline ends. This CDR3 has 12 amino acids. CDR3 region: CASSYNQETQYF. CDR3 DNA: TGCGCCAGCAGCTATAACCAAGAGACCCAGTACTTC.

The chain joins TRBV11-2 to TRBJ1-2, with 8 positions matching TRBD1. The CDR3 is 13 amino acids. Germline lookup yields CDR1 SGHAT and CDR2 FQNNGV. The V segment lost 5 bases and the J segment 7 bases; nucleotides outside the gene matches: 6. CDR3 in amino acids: CASSQDRDGGYTF. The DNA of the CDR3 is TGTGCCAGCAGCCAGGACAGGGATGGTGGCTACACCTTC.

The CDR3 loop is CASKGANTEAFF. CDR3 in DNA: TGTGCCAGTAAAGGAGCGAACACTGAAGCTTTCTTT. J is TRBJ1-1 and V is TRBV18, with D uncertain. Trimming cost V 9 bases and J 1 base, with 9 bases left between them. CDR3 length equals 12 residues. CDR1 is KGHSH, CDR2 LQKENI, per germline.

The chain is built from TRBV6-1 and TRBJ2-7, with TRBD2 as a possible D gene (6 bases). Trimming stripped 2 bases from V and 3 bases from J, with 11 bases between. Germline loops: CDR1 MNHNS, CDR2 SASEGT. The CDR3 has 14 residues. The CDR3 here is CASSEFGGYYEQYF. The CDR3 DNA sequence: TGTGCCAGCAGTGAATTTGGAGGGTACTACGAGCAGTACTTC.